The sequence of this T cell receptor beta chain was determined in a study of OX40 agonist ivuxolimab in advanced cancers. Overall study context: At 0.01 to 10 mg/kg, ivuxolimab was administered intravenously to patients every 2 weeks.

To note about this clone: Its antigen is still unknown.

Libraries were prepared by immunoSEQ multiplex PCR; TCRdb keeps only in-frame clonotypes and omits some of them. This sample has some 28,000 clones, with about 86% found just once. V lost 2 bases to trimming and J lost 2 bases, with 9 bases between them. Germline CDR1 is MNHEY and CDR2 is SMNVEV (reference sequence). The length of the CDR3 is 15 residues. Study conclusions and caveats: At 0.1 to 3.0 mg/kg and by week 6, clonal expansion occurred in CD4+ and CD8+ blood T cells. Partial responders treated at 0.1-3.0 mg/kg exhibited clonal expansion among the lowest measured. Some patients without response likewise showed low normalized clonal expansion.

The sample consisted of CD4+ or CD8+ T cells sorted from blood, taken in a trial of the OX40 agonist ivuxolimab. The receptor's source is an adult with an advanced solid tumor such as melanoma, head and neck, liver or kidney cancer. The J gene is TRBJ1-4, the V gene TRBV27; a possible D gene is TRBD1 (5 bases). CDR3 in amino acids: CASSLGAQTNEKLFF. In DNA form, the CDR3 reads TGTGCCAGCAGTTTAGGGGCGCAGACTAATGAAAAACTGTTTTTT. The whole variable domain, remainder taken from reference TRBV27 and TRBJ1-4, is EAQVTQNPRYLITVTGKKLTVTCSQNMNHEYMSWYRQDPGLGLRQIYYSMNVEVTDKGDVPEGYKVSRKEKRNFPLILESPSPNQTSLYFCASSLGAQTNEKLFFGSGTQLSVL.